The T cell receptor beta chain described here comes from a study of shared clonotypes between healthy human individuals. About the study: Two female and a few male donors aged 18 to 49 were enrolled.

Study conclusions and caveats: Four donors had 4% to 6.5% of their naive CD4 clonotypes in common.

This CDR3 contains 14 residues. Germline CDR1 is GTSNPN and CDR2 is SVGIG (reference sequence). With 5 bases clipped from V and 4 bases from J, the junction kept 5 bases outside the gene matches. Execution of the assay was at deep level. Authors' methods: ImmunoSEQ sequences covered only the junction and lacked quality scores; filtering therefore differed. Generated by immunoSEQ multiplex PCR, the TCRdb table keeps only in-frame clones and is missing some. That table supplies the V and J calls and clone size; D and trimming were determined from the DNA. Here the sample spans about 2.4 million clones, approximately 92% being singletons. With respect to this clone: Its antigen is not known.

The J gene is TRBJ2-2, the V gene TRBV30; the match to TRBD2 covers 9 bases. Material for sequencing was naive CD4+ T cells sorted from blood. Noted subset: CD45RA+ positively selected. The clonotype comes from a man aged 18 to 30 in good health. As DNA, the CDR3 is TGTGCCTGGTGCGGGAGGGCGGTCACCGGGGAGCTGTTTTTT. Protein sequence: CAWCGRAVTGELFF.